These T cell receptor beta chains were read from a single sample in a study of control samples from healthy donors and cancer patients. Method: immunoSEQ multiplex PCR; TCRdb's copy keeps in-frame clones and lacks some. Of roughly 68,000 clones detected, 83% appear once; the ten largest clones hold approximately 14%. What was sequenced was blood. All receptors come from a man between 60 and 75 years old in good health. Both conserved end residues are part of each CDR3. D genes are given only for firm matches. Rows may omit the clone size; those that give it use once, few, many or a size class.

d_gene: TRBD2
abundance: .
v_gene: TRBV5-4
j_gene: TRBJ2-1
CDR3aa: CASSYPSGNEQFF
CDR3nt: TGTGCCAGCAGCTATCCTAGCGGGAATGAGCAGTTCTTC

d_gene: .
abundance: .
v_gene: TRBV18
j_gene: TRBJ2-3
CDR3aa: CASSPFNRDTQYF
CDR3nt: TGTGCCAGCTCACCATTCAACCGTGATACGCAGTATTTT

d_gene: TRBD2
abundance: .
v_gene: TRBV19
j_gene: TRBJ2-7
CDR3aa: CASSTGLAGVMF
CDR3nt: TGTGCCAGTAGTACCGGACTAGCGGGAGTAATGTTC

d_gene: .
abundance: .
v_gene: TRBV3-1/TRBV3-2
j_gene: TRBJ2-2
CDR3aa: CASSQVELTGELFF
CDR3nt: TGTGCCAGCAGCCAAGTGGAATTAACCGGGGAGCTGTTTTTT

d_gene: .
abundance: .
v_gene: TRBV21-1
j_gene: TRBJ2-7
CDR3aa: CASSIGGGRNEQYF
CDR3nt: TGTGCCAGCAGCATCGGGGGCGGTCGGAACGAGCAGTACTTC

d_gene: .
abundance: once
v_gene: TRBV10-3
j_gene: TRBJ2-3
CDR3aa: CAISERGLVGDTQYF
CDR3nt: TGTGCCATCAGTGAGAGGGGGTTAGTGGGAGATACGCAGTATTTT

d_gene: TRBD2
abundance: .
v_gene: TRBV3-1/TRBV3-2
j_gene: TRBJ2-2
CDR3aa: CASSPWTSENTGELFF
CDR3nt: TGTGCCAGCAGCCCGTGGACTAGCGAGAACACCGGGGAGCTGTTTTTT

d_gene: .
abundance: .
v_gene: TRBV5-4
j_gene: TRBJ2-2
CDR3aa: CASSWAGNTGELFF
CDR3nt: TGTGCCAGCAGCTGGGCGGGAAACACCGGGGAGCTGTTTTTT

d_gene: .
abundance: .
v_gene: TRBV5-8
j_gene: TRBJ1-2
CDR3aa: CASSLLFRGNHGYTF
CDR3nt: TGTGCCAGCAGCTTGCTATTTCGAGGGAATCATGGCTACACCTTC

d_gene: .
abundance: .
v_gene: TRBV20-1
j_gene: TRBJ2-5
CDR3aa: CSAHRQETQYF
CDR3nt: TGCAGTGCTCATCGCCAAGAGACCCAGTACTTC

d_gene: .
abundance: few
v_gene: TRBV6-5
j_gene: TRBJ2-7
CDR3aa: CASSGAGLANEQYF
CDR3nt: TGTGCCAGCAGCGGGGCAGGGTTGGCGAACGAGCAGTACTTC

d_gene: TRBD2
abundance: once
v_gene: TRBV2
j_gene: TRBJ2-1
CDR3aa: CASSGQRGAGVNNEQFF
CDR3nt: TGTGCCAGCAGTGGCCAGAGGGGAGCGGGAGTCAACAATGAGCAGTTCTTC

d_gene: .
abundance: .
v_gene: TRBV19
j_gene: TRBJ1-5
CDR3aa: CASSIWGQPQHF
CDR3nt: TGTGCCAGTAGTATTTGGGGTCAGCCCCAGCATTTT

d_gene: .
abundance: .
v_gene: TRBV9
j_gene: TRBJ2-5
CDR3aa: CASSVGTISQETQYF
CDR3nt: TGTGCCAGCAGCGTAGGGACTATTTCCCAAGAGACCCAGTACTTC